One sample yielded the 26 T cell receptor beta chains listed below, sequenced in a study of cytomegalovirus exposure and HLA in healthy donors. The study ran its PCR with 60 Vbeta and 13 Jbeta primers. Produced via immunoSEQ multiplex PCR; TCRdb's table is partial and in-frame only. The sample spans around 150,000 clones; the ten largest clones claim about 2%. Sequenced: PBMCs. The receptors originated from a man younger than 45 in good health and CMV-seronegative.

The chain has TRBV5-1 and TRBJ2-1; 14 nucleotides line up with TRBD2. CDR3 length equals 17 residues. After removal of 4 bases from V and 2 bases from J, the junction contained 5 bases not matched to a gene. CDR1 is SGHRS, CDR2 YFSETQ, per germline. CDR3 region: CASSRGLAGGAYNEQFF. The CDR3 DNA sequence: TGCGCCAGCAGCAGAGGACTAGCGGGGGGCGCCTACAATGAGCAGTTCTTC. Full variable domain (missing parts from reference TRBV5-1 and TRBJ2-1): KAGVTQTPRYLIKTRGQQVTLSCSPISGHRSVSWYQQTPGQGLQFLFEYFSETQRNKGNFPGRFSGRQFSNSRSEMNVSTLELGDSALYLCASSRGLAGGAYNEQFFGPGTRLTVL.

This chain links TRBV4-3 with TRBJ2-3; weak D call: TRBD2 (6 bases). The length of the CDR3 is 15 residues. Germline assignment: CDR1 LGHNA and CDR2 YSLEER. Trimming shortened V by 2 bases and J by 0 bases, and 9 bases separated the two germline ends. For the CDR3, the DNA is TGCGCCAGCAGCCAAACTAGCAGCAGCACAGATACGCAGTATTTT. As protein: CASSQTSSSTDTQYF.

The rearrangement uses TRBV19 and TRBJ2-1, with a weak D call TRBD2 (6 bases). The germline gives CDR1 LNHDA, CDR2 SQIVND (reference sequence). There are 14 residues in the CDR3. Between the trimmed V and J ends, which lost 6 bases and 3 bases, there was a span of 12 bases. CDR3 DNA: TGTGCCAGTAGACGCGGGGCCTACTACAATGAGCAGTTCTTC. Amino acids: CASRRGAYYNEQFF.

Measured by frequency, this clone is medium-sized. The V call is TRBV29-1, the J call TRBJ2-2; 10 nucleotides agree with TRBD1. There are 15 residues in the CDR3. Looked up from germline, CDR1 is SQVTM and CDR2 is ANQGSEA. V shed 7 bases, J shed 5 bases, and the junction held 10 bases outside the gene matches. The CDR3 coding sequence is TGCAGCGCCCGTACCGGGACAGGGGATACCGGGGAGCTGTTTTTT. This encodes CSARTGTGDTGELFF.

CDR3 amino acids: CASSLVAWGGKETQYF. The CDR3, as DNA: TGCGCCAGCAGCTTGGTCGCTTGGGGAGGAAAAGAGACCCAGTACTTC. The rearrangement links TRBV5-1 to TRBJ2-5, with D tentatively TRBD2 (6 bases). The germline CDR1 and CDR2 sequences are SGHRS and YFSETQ. The CDR3 has 16 residues. V lost 0 bases, J lost 3 bases, and 15 bases lay in between.

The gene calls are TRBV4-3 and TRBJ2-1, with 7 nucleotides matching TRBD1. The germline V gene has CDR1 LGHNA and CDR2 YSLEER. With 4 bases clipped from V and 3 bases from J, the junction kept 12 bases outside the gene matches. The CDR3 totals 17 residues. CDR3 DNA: TGCGCCAGCAGCCTTACTACAATCGGGACAGACTACAATGAGCAGTTCTTC. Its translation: CASSLTTIGTDYNEQFF.

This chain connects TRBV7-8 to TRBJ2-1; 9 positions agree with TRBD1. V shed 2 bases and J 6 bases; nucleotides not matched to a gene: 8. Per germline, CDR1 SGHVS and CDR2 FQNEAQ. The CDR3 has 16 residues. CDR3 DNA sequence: TGTGCCAGCAGCTTAATGGGACAGGGCTGGTCCAATGAGCAGTTCTTC. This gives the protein CASSLMGQGWSNEQFF.

The CDR3 nucleotides read TGTGCCAGCAGTTCCTCGGACAGGGGGGCTCGCTACGAGCAGTACTTC. Translation gives CASSSSDRGARYEQYF. The chain employs TRBV28 and TRBJ2-7, with TRBD1 matching over 10 bases. The CDR3 consists of 16 residues. Germline CDR1 reads MDHEN; CDR2 reads SYDVKM. V shed 4 bases and J 3 bases; nucleotides not matched to a gene: 9.

The CDR3 here is CASSTADRGSTEAFF. As DNA, the CDR3 is TGTGCCAGTAGTACTGCCGACAGGGGGTCCACTGAAGCTTTCTTT. The chain employs TRBV19 and TRBJ1-1; 9 nucleotides match TRBD1. The CDR3 covers 15 residues. V shed 4 bases, J shed 4 bases, and the junction held 7 bases outside the gene matches. Germline V lookup: CDR1 LNHDA, CDR2 SQIVND (reference sequence).

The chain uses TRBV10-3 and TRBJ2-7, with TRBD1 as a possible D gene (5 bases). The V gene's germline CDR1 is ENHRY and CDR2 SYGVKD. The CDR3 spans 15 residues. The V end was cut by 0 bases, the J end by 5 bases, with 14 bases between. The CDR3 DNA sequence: TGTGCCATCAGTGAGTCGGTTCGGGCAGGGAACGAGCAGTACTTC. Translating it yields CAISESVRAGNEQYF.

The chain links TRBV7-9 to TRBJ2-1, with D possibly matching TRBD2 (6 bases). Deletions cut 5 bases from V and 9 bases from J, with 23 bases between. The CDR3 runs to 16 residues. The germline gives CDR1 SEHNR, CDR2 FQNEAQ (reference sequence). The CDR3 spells CASSPPAGQGLGEQFF. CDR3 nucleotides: TGTGCCAGCAGCCCCCCAGCGGGCCAGGGTTTGGGTGAGCAGTTCTTC.

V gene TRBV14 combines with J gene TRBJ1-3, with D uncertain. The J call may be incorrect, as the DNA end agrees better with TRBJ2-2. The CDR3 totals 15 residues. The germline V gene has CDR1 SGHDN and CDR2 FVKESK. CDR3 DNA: TGTGCCAGCAGGAAAGGTAGAGGGAACACCGGGGAGCTGTTTTTT. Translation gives CASRKGRGNTGELFF.

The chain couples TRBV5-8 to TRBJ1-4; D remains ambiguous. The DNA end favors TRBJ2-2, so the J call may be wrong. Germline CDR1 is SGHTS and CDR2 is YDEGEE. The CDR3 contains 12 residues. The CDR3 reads CASSFQNMELFF. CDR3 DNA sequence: TGTGCCAGCAGCTTTCAAAACATGGAGCTGTTTTTT.

In nucleotides, the CDR3 is TGTGCCAGCAGTCCTCACTCGGGACAGGCAGGAGAGCAGTACTTC. As protein: CASSPHSGQAGEQYF. The chain combines TRBV6-5 with TRBJ2-7, with 8 bases matching TRBD1. Germline assignment: CDR1 MNHEY and CDR2 SVGAGI. V lost 5 bases, J lost 7 bases, and 13 bases stayed unmatched. The CDR3 is 15 amino acids.

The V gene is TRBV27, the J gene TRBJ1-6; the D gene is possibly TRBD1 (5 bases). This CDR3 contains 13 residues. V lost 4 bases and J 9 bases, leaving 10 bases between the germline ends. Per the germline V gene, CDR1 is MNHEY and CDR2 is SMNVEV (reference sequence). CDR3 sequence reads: CASSYIRGSPLHF. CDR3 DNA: TGTGCCAGCAGTTACATTAGGGGTTCACCCCTCCACTTT.

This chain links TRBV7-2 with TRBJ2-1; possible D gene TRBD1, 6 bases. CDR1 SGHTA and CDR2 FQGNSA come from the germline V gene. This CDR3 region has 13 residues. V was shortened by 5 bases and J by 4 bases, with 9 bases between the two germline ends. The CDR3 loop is CASSPGQYNEQFF. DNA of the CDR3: TGTGCCAGCAGCCCTGGACAGTACAATGAGCAGTTCTTC.

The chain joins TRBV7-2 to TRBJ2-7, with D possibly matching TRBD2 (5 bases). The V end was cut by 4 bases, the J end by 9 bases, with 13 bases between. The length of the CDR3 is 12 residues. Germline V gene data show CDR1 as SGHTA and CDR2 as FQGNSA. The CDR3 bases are TGTGCCAGCAGCTCGCAGAGGGCTGTGCAGTACTTC. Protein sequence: CASSSQRAVQYF.

CDR3 residues: CASGRGGPGYGYTF. In DNA, the CDR3 is TGTGCCAGCGGCCGAGGGGGCCCCGGCTATGGCTACACCTTC. This sequence joins TRBV9 and TRBJ1-2; 7 bases are a match to TRBD1. There are 14 residues in the CDR3. The V and J ends lost 7 bases and 4 bases, in that order; junction bases with no gene match: 10. Germline lookup yields CDR1 SGDLS and CDR2 YYNGEE.

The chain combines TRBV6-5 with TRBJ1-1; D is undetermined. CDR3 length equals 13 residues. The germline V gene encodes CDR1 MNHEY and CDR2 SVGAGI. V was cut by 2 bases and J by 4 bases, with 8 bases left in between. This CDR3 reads CASSYEVGTEAFF. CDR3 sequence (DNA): TGTGCCAGCAGTTACGAGGTGGGCACTGAAGCTTTCTTT.

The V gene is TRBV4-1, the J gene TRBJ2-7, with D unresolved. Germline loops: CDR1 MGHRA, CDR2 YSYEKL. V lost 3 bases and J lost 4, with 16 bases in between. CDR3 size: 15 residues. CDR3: CASSHLPFVEYEQYF. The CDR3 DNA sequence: TGCGCCAGCAGCCACCTCCCTTTTGTGGAGTACGAGCAGTACTTC.

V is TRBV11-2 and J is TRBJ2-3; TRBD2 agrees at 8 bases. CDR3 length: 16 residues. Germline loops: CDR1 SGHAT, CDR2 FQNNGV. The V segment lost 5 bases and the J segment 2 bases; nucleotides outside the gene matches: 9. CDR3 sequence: CASSRLIAGFTDTQYF. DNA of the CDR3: TGTGCCAGCAGCCGGCTAATAGCGGGGTTCACAGATACGCAGTATTTT.

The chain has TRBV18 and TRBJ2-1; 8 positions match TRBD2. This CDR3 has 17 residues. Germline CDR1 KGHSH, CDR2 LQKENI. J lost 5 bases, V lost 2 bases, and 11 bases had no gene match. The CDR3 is CASSPSPSGPKNNEQFF. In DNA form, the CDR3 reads TGTGCCAGCTCACCATCACCTAGCGGGCCTAAGAACAATGAGCAGTTCTTC.

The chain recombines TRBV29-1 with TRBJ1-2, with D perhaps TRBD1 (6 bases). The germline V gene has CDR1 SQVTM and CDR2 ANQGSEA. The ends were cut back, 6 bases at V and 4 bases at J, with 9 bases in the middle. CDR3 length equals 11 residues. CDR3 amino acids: CSVGQRYGYTF. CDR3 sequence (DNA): TGCAGCGTCGGACAGCGCTATGGCTACACCTTC.

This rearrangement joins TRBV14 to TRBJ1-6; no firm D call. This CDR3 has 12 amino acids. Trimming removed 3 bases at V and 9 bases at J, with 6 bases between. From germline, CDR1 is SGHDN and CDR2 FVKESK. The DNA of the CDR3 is TGTGCCAGCAGCCAGGGCAGTTCACCCCTCCACTTT. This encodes CASSQGSSPLHF. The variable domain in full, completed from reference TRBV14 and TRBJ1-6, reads EAGVTQFPSHSVIEKGQTVTLRCDPISGHDNLYWYRRVMGKEIKFLLHFVKESKQDESGMPNNRFLAERTGGTYSTLKVQPAELEDSGVYFCASSQGSSPLHFGNGTRLTVT.

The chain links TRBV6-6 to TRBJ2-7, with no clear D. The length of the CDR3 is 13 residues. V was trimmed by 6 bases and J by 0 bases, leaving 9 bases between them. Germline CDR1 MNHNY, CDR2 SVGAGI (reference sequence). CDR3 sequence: CASSAPGSYEQYF. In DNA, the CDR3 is TGTGCCAGCAGCGCACCGGGCTCCTACGAGCAGTACTTC.

The CDR3 here is CASSRDRDYEQYF. CDR3 DNA: TGTGCCAGCAGCCGGGACAGGGACTACGAGCAGTACTTC. V gene TRBV27 combines with J gene TRBJ2-7; 9 bases fit TRBD1. In germline, CDR1 is MNHEY, CDR2 SMNVEV (reference sequence). This CDR3 comprises 13 residues. The V and J ends lost 6 bases and 3 bases, in that order; junction bases with no gene match: 3.